This T cell receptor (beta chain) was sequenced during a study of monozygotic twins with inflammatory bowel disease. TCRdb reprocessed the 5' RACE reads and stores each CDR3 protein as one record, lacking DNA. This sample's table reports around 400,000 distinct CDR3 sequences. CDR1 and CDR2 (germline): PRHDT, FYEKMQ (reference sequence). The CDR3 is 14 amino acids. The sample comprised blood. V and J are TRBV13 and TRBJ1-6; TCRdb designates TRBD1, a call that cannot be tested without DNA. The receptor's source is a human donor with ulcerative colitis or Crohn's disease, or a healthy co-twin of an affected twin (not recorded which). The CDR3 is CASRQQGLHSPLHF.